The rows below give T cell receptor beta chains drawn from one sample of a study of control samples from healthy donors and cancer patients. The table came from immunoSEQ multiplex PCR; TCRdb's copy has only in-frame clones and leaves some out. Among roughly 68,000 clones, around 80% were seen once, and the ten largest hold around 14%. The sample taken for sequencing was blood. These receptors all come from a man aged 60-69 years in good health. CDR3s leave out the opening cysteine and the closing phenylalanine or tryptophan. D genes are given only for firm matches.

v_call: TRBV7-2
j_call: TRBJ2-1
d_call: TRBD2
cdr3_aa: ASSRTSGPLEKF

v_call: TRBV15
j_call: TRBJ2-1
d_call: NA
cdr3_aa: ATSRDRNYYNEQF

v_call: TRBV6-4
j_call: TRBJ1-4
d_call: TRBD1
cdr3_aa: ASRDRGSHEKLF

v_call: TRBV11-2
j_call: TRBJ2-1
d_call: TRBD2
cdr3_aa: ASSLLAGGPLLYNEQF

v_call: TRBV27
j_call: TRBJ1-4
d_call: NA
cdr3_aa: ASSLRGTGNEKLF

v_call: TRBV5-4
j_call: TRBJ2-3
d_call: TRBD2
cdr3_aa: ASSLGGGSTDTQY

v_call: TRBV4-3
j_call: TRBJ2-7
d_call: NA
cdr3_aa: ASSQETSSYEQY

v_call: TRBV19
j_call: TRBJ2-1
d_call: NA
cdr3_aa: ASAQRSQSGEQF

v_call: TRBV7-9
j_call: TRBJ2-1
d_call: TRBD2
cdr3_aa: ASSPLAGGGNNEQF

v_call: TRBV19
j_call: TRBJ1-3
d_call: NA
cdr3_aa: ATRQSSGNTIY

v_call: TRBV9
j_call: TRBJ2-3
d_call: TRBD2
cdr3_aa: ASSPSTSGHPQY

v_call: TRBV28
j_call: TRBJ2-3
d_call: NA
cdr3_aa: ASSSGRTGFTDTQY

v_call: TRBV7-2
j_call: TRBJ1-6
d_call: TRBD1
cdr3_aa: ASSLDRGRSSPLH

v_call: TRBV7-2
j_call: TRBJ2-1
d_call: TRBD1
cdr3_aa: ASSLVGTGGDNEQF

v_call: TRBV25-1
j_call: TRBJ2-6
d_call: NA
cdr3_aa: ASSDASSGANVLT

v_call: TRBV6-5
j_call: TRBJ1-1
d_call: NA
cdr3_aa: ASSRDGLMNTEAF

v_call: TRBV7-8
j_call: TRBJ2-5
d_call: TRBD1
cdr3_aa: ASSGGTGDETQY

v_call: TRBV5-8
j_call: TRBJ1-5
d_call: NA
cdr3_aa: ASSLFHEQPQH

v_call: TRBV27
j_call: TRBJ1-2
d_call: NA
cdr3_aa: ASSSQGGGYT

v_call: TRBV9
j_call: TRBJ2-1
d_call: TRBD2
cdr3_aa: ASSVSTSGNYNEQF

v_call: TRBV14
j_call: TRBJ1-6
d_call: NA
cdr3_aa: ASSLNYNSPLH

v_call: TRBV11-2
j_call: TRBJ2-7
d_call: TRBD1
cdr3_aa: ASSWGGQGAYEQY

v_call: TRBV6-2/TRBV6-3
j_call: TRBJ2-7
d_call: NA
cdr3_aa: ASSDTSNPGGQY

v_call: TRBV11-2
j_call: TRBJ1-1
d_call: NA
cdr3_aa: ASSSSPRGNTEAF

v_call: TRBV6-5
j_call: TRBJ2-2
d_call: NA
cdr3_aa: ASGGRTGELF

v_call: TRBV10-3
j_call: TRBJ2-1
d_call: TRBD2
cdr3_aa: AIHDGSGINEQF

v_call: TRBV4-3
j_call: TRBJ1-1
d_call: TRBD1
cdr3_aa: ASSQGRDRGNTEAF

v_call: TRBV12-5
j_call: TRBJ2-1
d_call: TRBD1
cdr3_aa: ASGLSGQGNEQF

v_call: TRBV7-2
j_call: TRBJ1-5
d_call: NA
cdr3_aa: ASSSGTGVRQPQH

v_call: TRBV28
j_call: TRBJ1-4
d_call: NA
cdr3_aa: ASSFAGNWNEKLF

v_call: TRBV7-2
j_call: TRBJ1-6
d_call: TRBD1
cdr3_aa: ASSSNRGRWALH

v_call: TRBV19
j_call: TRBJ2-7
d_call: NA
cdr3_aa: ASSPGGRLHEQY